One and the same sample provided the 20 T cell receptor beta chains below, sequenced in a study of radiotherapy plus CTLA-4 blockade in lung cancer. Libraries were prepared by immunoSEQ multiplex PCR; TCRdb keeps only in-frame clonotypes and omits some of them. The sample has more than 75,000 clones, about four fifths seen once. The sequences come from peripheral blood, collected from a patient treated with radiotherapy plus ipilimumab. The receptors come from a human donor with non-small cell lung cancer who had a partial response to radiotherapy plus ipilimumab. Some clones in this sample may be carry-over from other donors' samples.

In nucleotides, the CDR3 is TGTGCCAGCTCAAGAGCGGGGGGCTCGCAAGAGACCCAGTACTTC. Protein sequence: CASSRAGGSQETQYF. The chain combines TRBV18 with TRBJ2-5, with 9 bases identical to TRBD2. V was clipped by 5 bases and J by 2 bases; unmatched bases: 6. From germline, CDR1 is KGHSH and CDR2 LQKENI. The CDR3 contains 15 residues.

V usage is TRBV18 and J usage is TRBJ2-3, with 7 nucleotides matching TRBD2. V was clipped by 6 bases and J by 5 bases; unmatched bases: 5. The CDR3 covers 13 residues. Germline-derived CDR1 and CDR2 are KGHSH and LQKENI. The CDR3, as DNA: TGTGCCAGCTCTCAGGGAGGGAGAGATACGCAGTATTTT. Its protein product is CASSQGGRDTQYF. Filled out from reference TRBV18 and TRBJ2-3, the complete variable domain reads NAGVMQNPRHLVRRRGQEARLRCSPMKGHSHVYWYRQLPEEGLKFMVYLQKENIIDESGMPKERFSAEFPKEGPSILRIQQVVRGDSAAYFCASSQGGRDTQYFGPGTRLTVL.

The genes are TRBV11-1 and TRBJ1-1; TRBD1 is a possible D gene (5 bases). This CDR3 spans 12 amino acids. V lost 3 bases and J lost 6, with 8 bases in between. CDR1 and CDR2 from the germline V gene are SGHAT and FQDESV (reference sequence). This CDR3 reads CASSFSGAEAFF. The DNA of the CDR3 is TGTGCCAGCAGCTTCTCGGGGGCTGAAGCTTTCTTT. The full variable domain, in which reference TRBV11-1 and TRBJ1-1 provide the parts outside the CDR3, is EAEVAQSPRYKITEKSQAVAFWCDPISGHATLYWYRQILGQGPELLVQFQDESVVDDSQLPKDRFSAERLKGVDSTLKIQPAELGDSAMYLCASSFSGAEAFFGQGTRLTVV.

The V call is TRBV5-1, the J call TRBJ2-3; TRBD1 matches at 11 bases. The CDR3 contains 15 residues. The trim removed 4 bases at V and 4 bases at J, leaving 5 bases unmatched. Germline V gene data show CDR1 as SGHRS and CDR2 as YFSETQ. The DNA for the CDR3 is TGCGCCAGCAGCGTCGGGACAGGGGGACCAGATACGCAGTATTTT. It encodes CASSVGTGGPDTQYF.

This chain connects TRBV27 to TRBJ2-1, with a possible D match to TRBD2 (6 bases). V was pared by 4 bases and J by 0 bases, with 13 bases between. CDR3 length: 16 residues. CDR1 and CDR2 from the germline V gene are MNHEY and SMNVEV (reference sequence). CDR3 protein: CASSSWQTSSYNEQFF. CDR3 coding DNA: TGTGCCAGCAGTTCCTGGCAGACTAGCTCCTACAATGAGCAGTTCTTC.

The genes are TRBV14 and TRBJ2-7, with TRBD1 as a possible D gene (6 bases). The CDR3 extends over 12 amino acids. Per the germline V gene, CDR1 is SGHDN and CDR2 is FVKESK. The germline V and J ends were trimmed by 4 bases and 4 bases, with 8 bases remaining between them. CDR3 in DNA: TGTGCCAGCAGCCCCACAGGGTACGAGCAGTACTTC. It yields the protein CASSPTGYEQYF.

The rearrangement uses TRBV7-9 and TRBJ1-1; D is ambiguous. From germline, CDR1 is SEHNR and CDR2 FQNEAQ (reference sequence). The V end lost 3 bases, the J end lost 1 base, and 6 bases lay between the germline ends. The CDR3 is made up of 13 amino acids. The CDR3 DNA is TGTGCCAGCAGCTTGTCAGAGAACACTGAAGCTTTCTTT. It is translated as CASSLSENTEAFF.

As concerns this clone: The junction shows a germline mismatch at one end, possibly a read error. The chain uses TRBV27 and TRBJ2-3, with 11 bases aligning to TRBD2. The CDR3 is 16 amino acids. In germline, CDR1 is MNHEY, CDR2 SMNVEV (reference sequence). CDR3 sequence: CASSFRLAGLPDTRYF. The CDR3 DNA reads TGTGCCAGCAGTTTTAGACTAGCGGGGCTACCCGATACGCGGTATTTT.

CDR3 sequence: CATPSPLAGGLSYEQYF. In nucleotides, the CDR3 is TGTGCCACCCCCTCGCCTCTAGCGGGGGGATTGTCCTACGAGCAGTACTTC. J is TRBJ2-7 and V is TRBV28, with 11 bases lining up with TRBD2. Germline CDR1 is MDHEN and CDR2 is SYDVKM. The CDR3 runs to 17 residues. Trimming cost V 10 bases and J 1 base; bases outside gene matches: 15.

The chain couples TRBV28 to TRBJ1-6; 7 bases fit TRBD1. Trimming removed 6 bases from V and 6 bases from J; junction bases left unmatched: 8. This CDR3 has 15 amino acids. Germline V CDR1 and CDR2: MDHEN, SYDVKM. The chain's CDR3 is CASRSDRAPNSPLHF. The CDR3 region has the DNA TGTGCCAGCAGATCCGACAGGGCTCCTAATTCACCCCTCCACTTT.

This chain joins TRBV7-9 and TRBJ2-5, with D perhaps TRBD1 (6 bases). The ends were cut back, 5 bases at V and 2 bases at J, with 9 bases in the middle. CDR3 length: 13 amino acids. Germline V lookup: CDR1 SEHNR, CDR2 FQNEAQ (reference sequence). CDR3 sequence (DNA): TGTGCCAGCAGCCCACAGGGTCAAGAGACCCAGTACTTC. Translating it yields CASSPQGQETQYF.

V usage is TRBV6-1 and J usage is TRBJ2-7, with D possibly being TRBD1 (7 bases). Germline values: CDR1 MNHNS, CDR2 SASEGT. There are 14 residues in the CDR3. V lost 6 bases and J 6 bases, leaving 18 bases between the germline ends. CDR3 amino acids: CASSPGGRLLEQYF. CDR3 DNA sequence: TGTGCCAGCAGCCCAGGGGGGCGCCTTCTCGAGCAGTACTTC.

The chain couples TRBV4-1 to TRBJ2-5; 8 nucleotides line up with TRBD1. The germline V gene has CDR1 MGHRA and CDR2 YSYEKL. CDR3 length: 13 amino acids. Trimming at V came to 4 bases and at J to 5 bases, leaving 3 bases not matched to a gene. DNA of the CDR3: TGCGCCAGCAGCCGACAGGGGTGGGAGACCCAGTACTTC. Protein sequence: CASSRQGWETQYF.

The gene calls are TRBV28 and TRBJ2-3; the match to TRBD2 covers 16 bases. Germline CDR1 MDHEN, CDR2 SYDVKM. The V and J ends lost 3 bases and 4 bases, in that order; junction bases with no gene match: 16. The CDR3 is made up of 21 amino acids. The CDR3 protein is CASSFVWLAGTSGRDSDTQYF. DNA for the CDR3: TGTGCCAGCAGTTTTGTGTGGCTAGCCGGGACTAGCGGGAGGGATTCAGATACGCAGTATTTT.

CDR3: CASSLVGSGDTQYF. The CDR3, as DNA: TGTGCCAGCAGCTTGGTTGGGTCGGGAGATACGCAGTATTTT. The chain employs TRBV5-4 and TRBJ2-3; D call uncertain. The CDR3 loop spans 14 amino acids. Trimming took 0 bases from V and 5 from J, leaving 10 bases between them. Looked up from germline, CDR1 is SGHNT and CDR2 is YYREEE (reference sequence). Full variable domain (rest looked up from reference TRBV5-4 and TRBJ2-3): ETGVTQSPTHLIKTRGQQVTLRCSSQSGHNTVSWYQQALGQGPQFIFQYYREEENGRGNFPPRFSGLQFPNYSSELNVNALELDDSALYLCASSLVGSGDTQYFGPGTRLTVL.

This chain joins TRBV5-5 and TRBJ2-7; tentative D call: TRBD1 (6 bases). CDR1 and CDR2 (germline): SGHKS, YYEKEE (reference sequence). V lost 4 bases and J lost 5, with 13 bases in between. This CDR3 is built from 13 residues. This chain's CDR3 is CASSPYRVDEQYF. DNA for the CDR3: TGTGCCAGCAGCCCATACAGGGTTGACGAGCAGTACTTC.

This chain connects TRBV5-1 to TRBJ2-1; no clear D gene. The germline V gene encodes CDR1 SGHRS and CDR2 YFSETQ. The CDR3 length is 13 residues. The V gene lost 3 bases and the J gene lost 1 base, with 5 bases spanning the gap. Written as DNA, the CDR3 is TGCGCCAGCAGCTCCCAATCCTACAATGAGCAGTTCTTC. It yields the protein CASSSQSYNEQFF.

The chain uses TRBV28 and TRBJ2-5; D is uncertain. Germline V CDR1 and CDR2: MDHEN, SYDVKM. The CDR3 has 12 residues. V shed 7 bases and J shed 5 bases, with 11 bases lying between them. CDR3 nucleotide sequence: TGTGCCAGCACCCCGAACTTGGAGACCCAGTACTTC. This encodes CASTPNLETQYF. The complete variable domain, with remaining parts taken from reference TRBV28 and TRBJ2-5, reads DVKVTQSSRYLVKRTGEKVFLECVQDMDHENMFWYRQDPGLGLRLIYFSYDVKMKEKGDIPEGYSVSREKKERFSLILESASTNQTSMYLCASTPNLETQYFGPGTRLLVL.

The CDR3: CASSYSTSGGAAETQYF. In DNA form, the CDR3 reads TGTGCCAGCAGCTATTCGACTAGCGGGGGGGCGGCGGAGACCCAGTACTTC. The V and J genes are TRBV5-5 and TRBJ2-5; TRBD2 aligns across 14 bases. The CDR3 length is 17 residues. Germline V gives CDR1 SGHKS, CDR2 YYEKEE (reference sequence). V dropped 3 bases and J dropped 5; count of bases not matched to a gene: 9.

The gene calls are TRBV27 and TRBJ1-6; possibly TRBD1 for D (5 bases). The CDR3 is 14 amino acids. The V and J ends lost 6 bases and 9 bases respectively, with 15 bases between them. In germline, CDR1 is MNHEY, CDR2 SMNVEV (reference sequence). CDR3 sequence (DNA): TGTGCCAGCAGCGCCTGGACCCAGGGTTCACCCCTCCACTTT. This gives the protein CASSAWTQGSPLHF.